The 21 T cell receptor beta chains below were found in one sample sequenced in a study of blood T cell repertoires in COVID-19. Sequencing was performed with immunoSEQ multiplex PCR; in TCRdb, only in-frame clones are kept and a portion is missing. The sample records about 280,000 clones, around nine tenths being singletons. Sequencing used peripheral blood. Every receptor here comes from a woman aged 25 to 39 with COVID-19, enrolled during active disease.

The CDR3 sequence: CASSQFRGASGANVLTF. The DNA for the CDR3 is TGTGCCAGCAGCCAATTCCGGGGAGCCTCTGGGGCCAACGTCCTGACTTTC. The chain uses TRBV3-1 (or the pseudogene TRBV3-2) and TRBJ2-6, with D perhaps matching TRBD2 (5 bases). The CDR3 loop spans 17 amino acids. V lost 2 bases to trimming and J lost 0 bases, with 11 bases between them. Germline V lookup: CDR1 LGHDT, CDR2 YNNKEL (reference sequence).

The chain combines TRBV2 with TRBJ2-1, with D tentatively TRBD2 (5 bases). CDR1 is SNHLY and CDR2 is FYNNEI in the germline V gene. V gave up 2 bases and J gave up 5 bases, with 10 bases separating them. CDR3 length equals 14 residues. The DNA of the CDR3 is TGTGCCAGCAGTGAACGGGCGGGCAACAATGAGCAGTTCTTC. As protein: CASSERAGNNEQFF.

The gene calls are TRBV18 and TRBJ2-7; perhaps TRBD1 as D (5 bases). The CDR3 totals 13 residues. Deletions cut 3 bases from V and 3 bases from J, with 9 bases between. CDR1 and CDR2 from the germline V gene are KGHSH and LQKENI. Here the CDR3 reads CASSPDTFYEQYF. CDR3 coding DNA: TGTGCCAGCTCACCGGACACCTTCTACGAGCAGTACTTC.

The chain joins TRBV2 to TRBJ2-7, with unresolved D. This CDR3 is built from 14 residues. The germline CDR1 and CDR2 sequences are SNHLY and FYNNEI. V gave up 1 base and J gave up 2 bases, with 9 bases separating them. The CDR3 region is CASSEGQAPYEQYF. CDR3 in DNA: TGTGCCAGCAGTGAAGGGCAGGCTCCCTACGAGCAGTACTTC.

This clone was recorded only once. This chain connects TRBV18 to TRBJ2-7, with 8 positions matching TRBD1. Germline-derived CDR1 and CDR2 are KGHSH and LQKENI. V dropped 3 bases and J dropped 2; count of bases not matched to a gene: 6. This CDR3 is built from 15 residues. The CDR3 sequence is CASSPGQGRTYEQYF. In DNA, the CDR3 is TGTGCCAGCTCACCCGGACAGGGTCGAACCTACGAGCAGTACTTC.

This clone was counted only a few times. The chain carries TRBV21-1 and TRBJ1-2; no DNA check was done on the table's D call, TRBD1. TRBV21-1 is listed as a pseudogene. The CDR3 is made up of 16 amino acids. This CDR3 reads CASSKAAKPGSNGYTF. Here the CDR3 DNA reads TGTGCCAGCAGCAAAGCGGCCAAACCAGGTTCCAATGGCTACACCTTC.

This chain uses TRBV30 with TRBJ1-4; D not certain. The CDR3 extends over 12 amino acids. V was cut by 5 bases and J by 5 bases, with 9 bases left in between. From germline, CDR1 is GTSNPN and CDR2 SVGIG (reference sequence). CDR3 in DNA: TGTGCCTGGCTATGGCGGAATGAAAAACTGTTTTTT. As protein: CAWLWRNEKLFF.

This CDR3 reads CATSPYVPYEQYF. The CDR3 region has the DNA TGTGCCACCAGCCCCTACGTCCCCTACGAGCAGTACTTC. The chain carries TRBV15 and TRBJ2-7; D is uncertain. CDR1 LNHNV and CDR2 YYDKDF come from the germline V gene (reference sequence). Trimming pared 5 bases from V and 2 bases from J, leaving 10 bases between. The CDR3 covers 13 residues. Together with reference TRBV15 and TRBJ2-7, the CDR3 gives the full variable domain: DAMVIQNPRYQVTQFGKPVTLSCSQTLNHNVMYWYQQKSSQAPKLLFHYYDKDFNNEADTPDNFQSRRPNTSFCFLDIRSPGLGDTAMYLCATSPYVPYEQYFGPGTRLTVT.

The chain combines TRBV15 with TRBJ2-3; TRBD2 matches at 11 bases. The CDR3 is 18 amino acids. With V trimmed by 0 bases and J by 3 bases, 8 bases remained unmatched. CDR1 and CDR2 from the germline V gene are LNHNV and YYDKDF (reference sequence). CDR3 region: CATSREVAGGPVTDTQYF. In nucleotides, the CDR3 is TGTGCCACCAGCAGAGAAGTAGCGGGAGGGCCTGTGACAGATACGCAGTATTTT.

This clone was seen just once. The V gene is TRBV11-3, the J gene TRBJ2-3, with a tentative D call TRBD2 (5 bases). V lost 5 bases and J lost 2, with 11 bases in between. Germline CDR1 is SGHNT and CDR2 is YENEEA. CDR3 length: 14 amino acids. The CDR3 is CASSRGSLTDTQYF. The CDR3 bases are TGTGCCAGCAGCCGAGGGTCTCTCACAGATACGCAGTATTTT.

This chain joins TRBV9 and TRBJ1-4; 7 nucleotides agree with TRBD1. Germline loops: CDR1 SGDLS, CDR2 YYNGEE. This CDR3 is built from 14 residues. V dropped 4 bases and J dropped 5; count of bases not matched to a gene: 5. This CDR3 reads CASSPGQQNEKLFF. In nucleotides, the CDR3 is TGTGCCAGCAGCCCGGGACAGCAGAATGAAAAACTGTTTTTT. Filled out from reference TRBV9 and TRBJ1-4, the complete variable domain reads DSGVTQTPKHLITATGQRVTLRCSPRSGDLSVYWYQQSLDQGLQFLIQYYNGEERAKGNILERFSAQQFPDLHSELNLSSLELGDSALYFCASSPGQQNEKLFFGSGTQLSVL.

The chain employs TRBV5-1 and TRBJ2-1; 9 bases match TRBD1. Germline trimming cut 4 bases from V and 2 bases from J; bases unmatched to any gene: 7. Germline CDR1 SGHRS, CDR2 YFSETQ. The CDR3 is 16 amino acids. The CDR3 is CASSQGQGGTYNEQFF. In DNA form, the CDR3 reads TGCGCCAGCAGCCAGGGACAGGGTGGAACCTACAATGAGCAGTTCTTC.

V usage is TRBV28 and J usage is TRBJ1-3; the D gene is possibly TRBD1 (5 bases). The CDR3 spans 16 residues. V shed 6 bases and J shed 0 bases, with 15 bases lying between them. Germline V gene sequence: CDR1 MDHEN, CDR2 SYDVKM. The CDR3 sequence is CASRAGRGYSGNTIYF. The CDR3 coding sequence is TGTGCCAGCAGGGCGGGGAGGGGCTACTCTGGAAACACCATATATTTT.

The J gene is TRBJ1-2, the V gene TRBV6-5; D possibly corresponds to TRBD1 (6 bases). The CDR3 is 12 amino acids. Germline V gives CDR1 MNHEY, CDR2 SVGAGI. The V end was cut by 6 bases, the J end by 8 bases, with 13 bases between. CDR3 DNA sequence: TGTGCCAGCAGCACAGGGTTTCGGGGCTACACCTTC. Protein product: CASSTGFRGYTF.

J is TRBJ1-1 and V is TRBV5-1; D not resolved. V lost 5 bases to trimming and J lost 8 bases, with 22 bases between them. This CDR3 region has 15 residues. Germline loops: CDR1 SGHRS, CDR2 YFSETQ. CDR3 in DNA: TGCGCCAGCAGGACATTCGCCGTTGGCTCCCAAGAAGCTTTCTTT. This codes for CASRTFAVGSQEAFF.

The CDR3 DNA is TGTGCCATCAGTGACCGGACAGCCTTTGGGACTGAAGCTTTCTTT. Translating it yields CAISDRTAFGTEAFF. The genes are TRBV10-3 and TRBJ1-1, with TRBD1 as a possible D gene (6 bases). The CDR3 covers 15 residues. V was trimmed by 3 bases and J by 5 bases, leaving 16 bases between them. The germline gives CDR1 ENHRY, CDR2 SYGVKD.

The chain combines TRBV6-5 with TRBJ2-1; D may be TRBD1 (5 bases). Per germline, CDR1 MNHEY and CDR2 SVGAGI. The V end lost 10 bases, the J end lost 0 bases, and 13 bases lay between the germline ends. This CDR3 comprises 14 residues. The CDR3 DNA reads TGTGCCACGCAGGGTTCGGCCTCCTACAATGAGCAGTTCTTC. Protein sequence: CATQGSASYNEQFF.

The chain links TRBV30 to TRBJ1-2, with D maybe TRBD1 (5 bases). The germline V gene has CDR1 GTSNPN and CDR2 SVGIG (reference sequence). The CDR3 is made up of 13 amino acids. Trimming took 1 base from V and 5 from J, leaving 11 bases between them. This CDR3 is CAWSGGDGYGYTF. DNA of the CDR3: TGTGCCTGGAGTGGGGGGGACGGATATGGCTACACCTTC.

This clone was observed a single time. The V gene is TRBV20-1, the J gene TRBJ2-7; D is perhaps TRBD2 (5 bases). The CDR3 covers 11 residues. The V gene lost 7 bases and the J gene lost 1 base, with 8 bases spanning the gap. CDR1 and CDR2 from the germline V gene are DFQATT and SNEGSKA (reference sequence). CDR3 sequence: CSGRASYEQYF. Written as DNA, the CDR3 is TGCAGTGGGCGGGCGTCCTACGAGCAGTACTTC.

This chain uses TRBV19 with TRBJ2-2; 14 bases are shared with TRBD2. Per the germline V gene, CDR1 is LNHDA and CDR2 is SQIVND (reference sequence). Trimming at V came to 3 bases and at J to 5 bases, leaving 5 bases not matched to a gene. The CDR3 runs to 17 residues. CDR3 region: CASSMGLAGVGTGELFF. CDR3 bases: TGTGCCAGTAGTATGGGACTAGCGGGAGTGGGGACCGGGGAGCTGTTTTTT.

This rearrangement joins TRBV6-2 or TRBV6-3 to TRBJ2-3, with 15 nucleotides matching TRBD2. This CDR3 comprises 18 residues. The J segment lost 3 bases and the V segment lost 6 bases, leaving 10 bases of the junction unmatched. CDR1 MNHEY and CDR2 SVGEGT come from the germline V gene. In nucleotides, the CDR3 is TGTGCCAGCAGACCTCCGGGACTAGCGGGAGGTAGGACAGATACGCAGTATTTT. Protein product: CASRPPGLAGGRTDTQYF.